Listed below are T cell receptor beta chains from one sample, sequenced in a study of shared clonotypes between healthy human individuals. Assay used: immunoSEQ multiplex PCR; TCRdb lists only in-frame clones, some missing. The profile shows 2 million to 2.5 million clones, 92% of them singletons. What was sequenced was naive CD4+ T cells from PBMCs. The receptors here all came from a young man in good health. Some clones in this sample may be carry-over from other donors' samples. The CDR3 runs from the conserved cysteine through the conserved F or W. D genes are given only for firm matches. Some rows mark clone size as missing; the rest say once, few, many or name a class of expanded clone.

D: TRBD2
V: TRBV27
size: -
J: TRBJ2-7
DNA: TGTGCCAGCAGTCCCCCGTTGCGGGAGGGGTCCTACGAGCAGTACTTC
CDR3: CASSPPLREGSYEQYF

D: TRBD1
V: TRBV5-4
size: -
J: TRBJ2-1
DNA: TGTGCCAGCAGCTTGGGAGGTAGGGGGCCATCTATCTACAATGAGCAGTTCTTC
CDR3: CASSLGGRGPSIYNEQFF

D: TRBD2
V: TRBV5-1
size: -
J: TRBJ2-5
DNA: TGCGCCAGCAGCAGCGGACTAGCGGGAGTAGAAGAGACCCAGTACTTC
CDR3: CASSSGLAGVEETQYF

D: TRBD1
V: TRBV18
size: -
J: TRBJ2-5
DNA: TGTGCCAGCTCACCTACACAGGGGGTTGGCGTGACCCAGTACTTC
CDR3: CASSPTQGVGVTQYF

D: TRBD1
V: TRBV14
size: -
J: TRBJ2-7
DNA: TGTGCCAGCAGCCAACCCTCGGGACAGACCTACGAGCAGTACTTC
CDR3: CASSQPSGQTYEQYF

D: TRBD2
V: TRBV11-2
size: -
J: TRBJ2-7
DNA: TGTGCCAGCAGCTTAGTCAGGACTAGCGGGGTTTACGAGCAGTACTTC
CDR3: CASSLVRTSGVYEQYF

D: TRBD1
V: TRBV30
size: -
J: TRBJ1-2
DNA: TGTGCCTGGAGTGTTAAGGGGGCAGGCTATGGCTACACCTTC
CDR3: CAWSVKGAGYGYTF

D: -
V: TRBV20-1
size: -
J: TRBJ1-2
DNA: TGCAGTGCAGGGGGGGAAGGCTACACCTTC
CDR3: CSAGGEGYTF

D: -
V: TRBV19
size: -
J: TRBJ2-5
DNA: TGTGCCAGTAGTATCGGAGGGGTGGCCCGAGAGACCCAGTACTTC
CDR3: CASSIGGVARETQYF

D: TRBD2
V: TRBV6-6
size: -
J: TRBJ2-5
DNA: TGTGCCAGCAGTCGACTAGCGGGTGGGGTAGAGACCCAGTACTTC
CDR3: CASSRLAGGVETQYF

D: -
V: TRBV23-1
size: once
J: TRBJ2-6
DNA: TGCGCCAGCAGTCAATGGACCCAGACCCCAGGGGCCTCTGGGGCCAACGTCCTGACTTTC
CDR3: CASSQWTQTPGASGANVLTF

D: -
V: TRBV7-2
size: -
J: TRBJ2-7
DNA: TGTGCCAGCAGCGCCGTGTCCGGGACACACTTC
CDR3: CASSAVSGTHF

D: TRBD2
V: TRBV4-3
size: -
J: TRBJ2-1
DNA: TGCGCCAGCAGCCAGCCCGGGACTAGCGTCCATGAGCAGTTCTTC
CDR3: CASSQPGTSVHEQFF

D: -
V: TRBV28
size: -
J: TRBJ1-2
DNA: TGTGCCAGCAGGGGGACCCAGCATGGCTACACCTTC
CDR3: CASRGTQHGYTF

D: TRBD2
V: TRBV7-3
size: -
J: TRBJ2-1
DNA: TGTGCCAGCAGCCAGGGACTAGCGGCTTACAATGAGCAGTTCTTC
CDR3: CASSQGLAAYNEQFF

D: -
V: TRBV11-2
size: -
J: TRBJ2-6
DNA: TGTGCCAGCAGCTTAGCTGGGGCCAACGTCCTGACTTTC
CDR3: CASSLAGANVLTF

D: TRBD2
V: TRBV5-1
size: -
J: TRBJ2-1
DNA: TGCGCCAGCAGCTCGGGACTAGCGGGGGGTGAGCAGTTCTTC
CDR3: CASSSGLAGGEQFF

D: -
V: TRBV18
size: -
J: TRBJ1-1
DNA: TGTGCCAGCTCACCATGGGGGTCAGGCACTGAAGCTTTCTTT
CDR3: CASSPWGSGTEAFF

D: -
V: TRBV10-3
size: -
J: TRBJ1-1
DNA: TGTGCCATCAGTGAGTCGGTTAGGCTAAACACTGAAGCTTTCTTT
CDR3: CAISESVRLNTEAFF

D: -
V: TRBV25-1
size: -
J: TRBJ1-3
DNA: TGTGCCAGCAGTGTTGGGGCGGGATTTAGCTCTGGAAACACCATATATTTT
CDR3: CASSVGAGFSSGNTIYF

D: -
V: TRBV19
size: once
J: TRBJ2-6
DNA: TGTGCCAGTAAGGGGGGCTCTGGGGCCAACGTCCTGACTTTC
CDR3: CASKGGSGANVLTF

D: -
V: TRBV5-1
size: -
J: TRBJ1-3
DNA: TGCGCCAGCAGCCCCCAGGTGCCTGACTCTGGAAACACCATATATTTT
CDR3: CASSPQVPDSGNTIYF

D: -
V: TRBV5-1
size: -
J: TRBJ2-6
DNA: TGCGCCAGCAGCCCCAGGGCCGGAGATCCTGGGGCCAACGTCCTGACTTTC
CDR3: CASSPRAGDPGANVLTF

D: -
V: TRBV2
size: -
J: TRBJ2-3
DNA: TGTGCCAGCAGGGTAGTCCCCCGCTCCACAGATACGCAGTATTTT
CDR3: CASRVVPRSTDTQYF

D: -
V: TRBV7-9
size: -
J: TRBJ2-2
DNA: TGTGCCAGCAGCCGAACCCTTCCGGGGGCGGGGACCGGGGAGCTGTTTTTT
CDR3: CASSRTLPGAGTGELFF

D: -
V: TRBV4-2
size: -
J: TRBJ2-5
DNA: TGTGCCAGCAGCCAAGCCCAGCCCACGGCGGAGACCCAGTACTTC
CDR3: CASSQAQPTAETQYF

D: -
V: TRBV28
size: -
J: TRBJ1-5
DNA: TGTGCCAGCAGTTTATGGCAGATTAGCAATCAGCCCCAGCATTTT
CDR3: CASSLWQISNQPQHF

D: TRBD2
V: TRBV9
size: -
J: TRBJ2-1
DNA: TGTGCCAGCAGCGTTTGGACTAGCGGGGTCAATGAGCAGTTCTTC
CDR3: CASSVWTSGVNEQFF

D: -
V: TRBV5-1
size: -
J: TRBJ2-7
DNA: TGCGCCAGCAGCAGCGACACTCACTCCTACGAGCAGTACTTC
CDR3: CASSSDTHSYEQYF

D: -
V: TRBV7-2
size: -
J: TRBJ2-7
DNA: TGTGCCAGCAGCTTAACTCTTCTCTCCTACGAGCAGTACTTC
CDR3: CASSLTLLSYEQYF

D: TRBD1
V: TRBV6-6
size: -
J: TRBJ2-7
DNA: TGTGCCAGCAGTTTCCGGACAGGGAGCTTCTCCTACGAGCAGTACTTC
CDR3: CASSFRTGSFSYEQYF

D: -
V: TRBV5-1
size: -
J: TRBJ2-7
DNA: TGCGCCAGCAGCTTGGCCGGTCAGCAGGACGAGCAGTACTTC
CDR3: CASSLAGQQDEQYF

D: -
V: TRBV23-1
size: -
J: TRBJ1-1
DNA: TGCGCCAGCCCTTCCGGGGGGGACACTGAAGCTTTCTTT
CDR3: CASPSGGDTEAFF

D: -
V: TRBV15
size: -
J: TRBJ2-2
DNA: TGTGCCACCAGCAGGGCCGGCAGCGCGAACACCGGGGAGCTGTTTTTT
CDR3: CATSRAGSANTGELFF

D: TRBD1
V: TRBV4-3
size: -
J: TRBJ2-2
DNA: TGCGCCAGCAGCCAGGGGGGACAGGGGTTCCCCGGGGAGCTGTTTTTT
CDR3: CASSQGGQGFPGELFF

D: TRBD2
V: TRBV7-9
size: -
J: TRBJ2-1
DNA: TGTGCCAGCAGCATAGGGACTAGCGGGAGGGAGCAGTTCTTC
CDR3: CASSIGTSGREQFF

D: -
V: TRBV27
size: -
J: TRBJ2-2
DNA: TGTGCCAGCAGTAGGGGGACCGGGGAGCTGTTTTTT
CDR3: CASSRGTGELFF

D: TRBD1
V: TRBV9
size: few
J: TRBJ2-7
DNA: TGTGCCAGCAGCGTAGGCCAGGGGGCCTACGAGCAGTACTTC
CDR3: CASSVGQGAYEQYF

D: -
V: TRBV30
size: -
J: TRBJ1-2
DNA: TGTGCCTGGAGTGTGGGGTTTGAGGGCGCGAATGGCTACACCTTC
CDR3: CAWSVGFEGANGYTF

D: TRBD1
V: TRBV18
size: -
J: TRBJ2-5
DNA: TGTGCCAGCTCATACACCGGGACAGGGGTAGGAGAGACCCAGTACTTC
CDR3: CASSYTGTGVGETQYF

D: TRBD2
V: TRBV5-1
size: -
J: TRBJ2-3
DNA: TGCGCCAGCAGCTCCCTACCAGTAGCGGGCAGCACAGATACGCAGTATTTT
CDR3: CASSSLPVAGSTDTQYF

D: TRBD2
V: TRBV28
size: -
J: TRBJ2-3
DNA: TGTGCCAGCAGTTTTCCAGCGGGAGAAACGCAGTATTTT
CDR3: CASSFPAGETQYF

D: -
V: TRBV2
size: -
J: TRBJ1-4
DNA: TGTGCCAGCGGCGGTCAACTTAATGAAAAACTGTTTTTT
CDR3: CASGGQLNEKLFF

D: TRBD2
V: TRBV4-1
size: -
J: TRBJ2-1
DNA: TGCGCCAGCAGCCGAGCGGGAGCCAAGAGGAATGAGCAGTTCTTC
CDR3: CASSRAGAKRNEQFF